This T cell receptor beta chain derives from a study of human T cells and chemical hapten exposure. Study details: It was small differences in pooled library volume that mainly caused per-sample TCR yields to vary.

V lost 3 bases, J lost 6 bases, and 9 bases stayed unmatched. This CDR3 is built from 15 residues. Germline V gives CDR1 SGDLS, CDR2 YYNGEE. From the RACE reads, TCRdb called clonotypes with MiXCR, one entry per CDR3 protein. The table records roughly 130,000 distinct CDR3 sequences, approximately 9.5% of them present only once. Time point specified: healthy volunteer bleed at 2 weeks. Total RNA was extracted from unfractionated whole blood. The material sequenced was whole blood. This TCR came from a male donor in good health. Some clones in this sample may be carry-over from other donors' samples. This chain links TRBV9 with TRBJ2-5, with 9 positions matching TRBD2. This CDR3 reads CASSDSGSPQKTQYF. As DNA, the CDR3 is TGTGCCAGCAGCGATAGCGGGAGCCCTCAAAAGACCCAGTACTTC.